The 24 T cell receptor beta chains reported below all come from one sample, sequenced in a study of identical twins. TCRdb re-called the 5' RACE reads through MiXCR, storing one row per CDR3 protein. The table lists fewer than 250,000 distinct CDR3 sequences, roughly 9.4% of them singletons. Sequenced material: memory (CD45RO+) T cells sorted from blood. The receptors stem from a woman in her late teens or twenties in good health.

This clonotype was seen only a few times. V is TRBV3-1 and J is TRBJ1-3, with D hard to call. This CDR3 contains 17 residues. CDR1 and CDR2 from the germline V gene are LGHDT and YNNKEL (reference sequence). V was pared by 2 bases and J by 0 bases, with 14 bases between. This CDR3 reads CASSQHGRSSSGNTIYF. The CDR3 DNA sequence: TGTGCCAGCAGCCAACATGGCAGGAGCTCCTCTGGAAACACCATATATTTT.

The gene calls are TRBV7-9 and TRBJ2-1, with TRBD1 as a possible D gene (6 bases). This CDR3 comprises 16 residues. Germline assignment: CDR1 SEHNR and CDR2 FQNEAQ (reference sequence). V lost 5 bases to trimming and J lost 0 bases, with 14 bases between them. CDR3 sequence (DNA): TGTGCCAGCAGCGGTCCCACAGGGAGCTCCTACAATGAGCAGTTCTTC. As protein: CASSGPTGSSYNEQFF.

This clonotype was seen a handful of times. CDR3 protein: CASSFGGGAGEQYF. The DNA of the CDR3 is TGCGCCAGCAGCTTTGGTGGGGGAGCAGGGGAGCAGTACTTC. J is TRBJ2-7 and V is TRBV5-1; possibly TRBD1 or TRBD2 for D (5 bases each). V was trimmed by 2 bases and J by 7 bases, leaving 16 bases between them. This CDR3 region has 14 residues. Germline assignment: CDR1 SGHRS and CDR2 YFSETQ.

The chain has TRBV5-1 and TRBJ2-1; tentative D call: TRBD2 (6 bases). V lost 3 bases and J 6 bases, leaving 16 bases between the germline ends. CDR3 length equals 15 residues. The germline CDR1 and CDR2 sequences are SGHRS and YFSETQ. In DNA form, the CDR3 reads TGCGCCAGCAGCTATGGGGACTTTGTGGGCAATGAGCAGTTCTTC. As protein: CASSYGDFVGNEQFF.

The chain recombines TRBV3-1 with TRBJ2-1; D ambiguous. Germline-derived CDR1 and CDR2 are LGHDT and YNNKEL (reference sequence). The CDR3 has 13 amino acids. Trimming pared 3 bases from V and 9 bases from J, leaving 12 bases between. CDR3 region: CASSHFEGGEQFF. CDR3 sequence (DNA): TGTGCCAGCAGCCACTTTGAAGGCGGTGAGCAGTTCTTC.

This clonotype was observed many times. The rearrangement joins TRBV20-1 to TRBJ1-1; maybe TRBD1 (5 bases). CDR3 length equals 15 residues. V dropped 2 bases and J dropped 3 bases, with 16 bases sitting between them. Germline values: CDR1 DFQATT, CDR2 SNEGSKA (reference sequence). CDR3 protein: CSARLAGKSHTEAFF. CDR3 nucleotides: TGCAGTGCTAGATTGGCAGGGAAATCGCACACTGAAGCTTTCTTT.

This clonotype was counted a few times. The genes are TRBV20-1 and TRBJ2-1, with no clear D. Germline V gene sequence: CDR1 DFQATT, CDR2 SNEGSKA (reference sequence). This CDR3 comprises 11 residues. Deletions cut 5 bases from V and 6 bases from J, with 8 bases between. The CDR3 loop reads CSALDGNEQFF. The CDR3 DNA is TGCAGTGCTCTGGACGGCAATGAGCAGTTCTTC.

This clonotype was observed a few times. V usage is TRBV20-1 and J usage is TRBJ2-7; a possible D gene is TRBD2 (6 bases). Trimming took off 3 bases at V and 3 bases at J, with 15 bases between the two ends. CDR1 DFQATT and CDR2 SNEGSKA come from the germline V gene (reference sequence). The CDR3 contains 14 residues. CDR3 DNA: TGCAGTGCTAGTCCCTGGCGGGGAGGCTACGAGCAGTACTTC. Protein sequence: CSASPWRGGYEQYF.

This clonotype was seen only a few times. The J gene is TRBJ1-2, the V gene TRBV20-1; 8 bases map to TRBD1. Germline-derived CDR1 and CDR2 are DFQATT and SNEGSKA (reference sequence). V was pared by 5 bases and J by 0 bases, with 11 bases of the junction left unmatched. The CDR3 has 16 amino acids. CDR3 protein: CSALGMTGETNYGYTF. The CDR3, as DNA: TGCAGTGCTCTGGGGATGACAGGGGAGACTAACTATGGCTACACCTTC.

This sequence joins TRBV29-1 and TRBJ2-7, with D maybe TRBD2 (5 bases). This CDR3 comprises 12 residues. V lost 1 base and J lost 7, with 11 bases in between. The germline V gene encodes CDR1 SQVTM and CDR2 ANQGSEA. CDR3 in amino acids: CSVEALGREQYF. CDR3 DNA sequence: TGCAGCGTTGAAGCACTAGGACGAGAGCAGTACTTC.

This chain connects TRBV27 to TRBJ2-2; D is possibly TRBD2 (5 bases). There are 15 residues in the CDR3. Germline V CDR1 and CDR2: MNHEY, SMNVEV (reference sequence). Between the trimmed V and J ends, which lost 7 bases and 6 bases, there was a span of 18 bases. CDR3 in amino acids: CASTLPWRVAGELFF. The CDR3 DNA reads as TGTGCCAGCACCCTTCCTTGGCGGGTGGCCGGGGAGCTGTTTTTT.

This clonotype occurred a few times. V usage is TRBV10-3 and J usage is TRBJ2-2; 8 bases match TRBD1. Germline loops: CDR1 ENHRY, CDR2 SYGVKD. The CDR3 is made up of 13 amino acids. Trimming at V came to 6 bases and at J to 6 bases, leaving 3 bases not matched to a gene. CDR3 sequence reads: CAIRKQGAGELFF. In DNA form, the CDR3 reads TGTGCCATCAGAAAACAGGGGGCCGGGGAGCTGTTTTTT.

A few counts support this clonotype. V and J are TRBV2 and TRBJ2-5, with 8 bases lining up with TRBD1. The J segment lost 4 bases and the V segment lost 3 bases, leaving 4 bases of the junction unmatched. This CDR3 spans 14 amino acids. The germline CDR1 and CDR2 sequences are SNHLY and FYNNEI. The CDR3 reads CASSDNTGGETQYF. The CDR3 nucleotides are TGTGCCAGCAGTGATAATACAGGGGGAGAGACCCAGTACTTC.

This clonotype was detected only a few times. This chain uses TRBV5-4 with TRBJ2-7; TRBD2 matches 8 bases. V trimming: 3 bases; J trimming: 6 bases; junction bases outside the gene matches: 8. Looked up from germline, CDR1 is SGHNT and CDR2 is YYREEE (reference sequence). This CDR3 comprises 14 residues. The CDR3: CASSSGTRPGEQYF. CDR3 DNA sequence: TGTGCCAGCAGCTCAGGGACTAGACCTGGCGAGCAGTACTTC. Variable domain in full (rest from reference TRBV5-4 and TRBJ2-7): ETGVTQSPTHLIKTRGQQVTLRCSSQSGHNTVSWYQQALGQGPQFIFQYYREEENGRGNFPPRFSGLQFPNYSSELNVNALELDDSALYLCASSSGTRPGEQYFGPGTRLTVT.

The V gene is TRBV6-5, the J gene TRBJ1-1; D perhaps matches TRBD1 (6 bases). CDR1 and CDR2 (germline): MNHEY, SVGAGI. Between the trimmed V and J ends, which lost 4 bases and 4 bases, there was a span of 16 bases. There are 15 residues in the CDR3. CDR3 nucleotides: TGTGCCAGCAGTTCCCCCAGGGGAGAAACCACTGAAGCTTTCTTT. It encodes CASSSPRGETTEAFF.

This rearrangement joins TRBV5-1 to TRBJ1-2, with a weak D call TRBD1 (5 bases). Germline CDR1 and CDR2: SGHRS and YFSETQ. The CDR3 is 14 amino acids. The ends were cut back, 2 bases at V and 8 bases at J, with 16 bases in the middle. The CDR3 sequence is CASSFEGATGGYTF. The CDR3 DNA is TGCGCCAGCAGCTTCGAAGGGGCTACGGGGGGCTACACCTTC.

The V gene is TRBV10-3, the J gene TRBJ1-2; no reliable D call. Looked up from germline, CDR1 is ENHRY and CDR2 is SYGVKD. This CDR3 is 13 amino acids long. Trimming removed 0 bases at V and 4 bases at J, with 6 bases between. The CDR3 here is CAISESRGYGYTF. CDR3 bases: TGTGCCATCAGTGAGTCGAGAGGCTATGGCTACACCTTC.

This clonotype was observed a few times. The chain is built from TRBV2 and TRBJ2-7; no clear D. This CDR3 region has 14 residues. Trimming cost V 4 bases and J 0 bases, with 10 bases left between them. Germline assignment: CDR1 SNHLY and CDR2 FYNNEI. CDR3 region: CASSATLSSYEQYF. The CDR3 nucleotides read TGTGCCAGCAGTGCGACCCTATCCTCCTACGAGCAGTACTTC.

This rearrangement joins TRBV5-8 to TRBJ2-1; TRBD2 aligns across 9 bases. Unmatched junction bases numbered 5, after V lost 6 bases and J lost 4 bases. In germline, CDR1 is SGHTS, CDR2 YDEGEE. The length of the CDR3 is 14 residues. The CDR3 region has the DNA TGTGCCAGCAACAAACTAGCGGGTTACAATGAGCAGTTCTTC. Its protein is CASNKLAGYNEQFF.

This chain uses TRBV9 with TRBJ2-7, with a weak D call TRBD2 (5 bases). Trimming shortened V by 0 bases and J by 3 bases, and 13 bases separated the two germline ends. The CDR3 is 15 residues long. CDR1 and CDR2 (germline): SGDLS, YYNGEE. The CDR3 region is CASSVAEGSHYEQYF. For the CDR3, the DNA is TGTGCCAGCAGCGTAGCTGAAGGGAGTCACTACGAGCAGTACTTC. Full variable domain (rest looked up from reference TRBV9 and TRBJ2-7): DSGVTQTPKHLITATGQRVTLRCSPRSGDLSVYWYQQSLDQGLQFLIQYYNGEERAKGNILERFSAQQFPDLHSELNLSSLELGDSALYFCASSVAEGSHYEQYFGPGTRLTVT.

This clonotype was seen repeatedly, ten times or more. V is TRBV5-1 and J is TRBJ2-5; 7 positions agree with TRBD1. The germline CDR1 and CDR2 sequences are SGHRS and YFSETQ. The CDR3 contains 14 residues. J lost 7 bases, V lost 3 bases, and 9 bases had no gene match. This CDR3 is CASSSERQGATQYF. The CDR3 DNA follows: TGCGCCAGCAGCTCGGAGAGACAGGGTGCGACCCAGTACTTC.

V is TRBV10-2 and J is TRBJ1-2; 9 positions match TRBD1. This CDR3 has 15 residues. Germline V gives CDR1 WSHSY, CDR2 SAAADI. Trimming at V came to 6 bases and at J to 7 bases, leaving 12 bases not matched to a gene. CDR3 in amino acids: CASRKAGQGGGGYTF. Here the CDR3 DNA reads TGCGCCAGCAGGAAGGCGGGACAGGGAGGAGGTGGCTACACCTTC.

This clonotype was seen a few times. J is TRBJ1-2 and V is TRBV5-1; no definite D call. CDR3 length equals 13 residues. The germline CDR1 and CDR2 sequences are SGHRS and YFSETQ. V gave up 5 bases and J gave up 4 bases, with 12 bases separating them. CDR3 sequence reads: CASSGKPFYGYTF. The CDR3 nucleotides read TGCGCCAGCAGTGGAAAGCCTTTCTATGGCTACACCTTC.

This clonotype was recorded many times. This chain uses TRBV7-9 with TRBJ2-2; the D gene is possibly TRBD2 (6 bases). V lost 3 bases and J 1 base, leaving 9 bases between the germline ends. Germline CDR1 and CDR2: SEHNR and FQNEAQ (reference sequence). The CDR3 has 15 amino acids. This chain's CDR3 is CASSFYGRNTGELFF. DNA of the CDR3: TGTGCCAGCAGCTTTTACGGGAGGAACACCGGGGAGCTGTTTTTT.